Sequencing of this T cell receptor beta chain was carried out in a study of T cell responses to AZD1222 COVID-19 vaccine. The wider study: The analysis combined second doses at about 4 or about 12 weeks.

This CDR3 has 14 residues. Germline V CDR1 and CDR2: SGDLS, YYNGEE. The V end lost 4 bases, the J end lost 0 bases, and 8 bases lay between the germline ends. Clones were sequenced by immunoSEQ multiplex PCR, and TCRdb holds only the in-frame ones, with some missing. The sample lists over 90,000 clones; about 85% were seen once. The chain combines TRBV9 with TRBJ2-1; unclear D gene. This sequence was found in an adult in good health. The source was peripheral blood, collected on day 0 of AZD1222 vaccination. The chain's CDR3 is CASSIDNSYNEQFF. The CDR3 DNA follows: TGTGCCAGCAGCATTGACAACTCCTACAATGAGCAGTTCTTC.